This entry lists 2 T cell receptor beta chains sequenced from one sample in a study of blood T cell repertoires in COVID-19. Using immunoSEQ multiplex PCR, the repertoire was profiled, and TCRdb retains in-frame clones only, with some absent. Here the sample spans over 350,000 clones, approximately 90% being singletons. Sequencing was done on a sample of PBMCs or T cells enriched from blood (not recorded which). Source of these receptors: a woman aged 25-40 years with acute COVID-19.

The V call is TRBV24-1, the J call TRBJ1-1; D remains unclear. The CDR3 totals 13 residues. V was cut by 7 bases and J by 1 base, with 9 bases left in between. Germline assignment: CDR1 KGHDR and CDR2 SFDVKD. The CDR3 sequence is CATRIAANTEAFF. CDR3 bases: TGTGCCACCAGGATAGCAGCGAACACTGAAGCTTTCTTT.

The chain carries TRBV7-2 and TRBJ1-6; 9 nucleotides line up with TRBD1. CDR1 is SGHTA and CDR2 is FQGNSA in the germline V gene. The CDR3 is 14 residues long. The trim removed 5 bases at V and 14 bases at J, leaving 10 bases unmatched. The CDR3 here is CASSPDRGTKTLHF. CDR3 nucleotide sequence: TGTGCCAGCAGCCCTGACAGGGGGACTAAGACCCTCCACTTT. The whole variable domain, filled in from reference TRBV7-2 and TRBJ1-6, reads GAGVSQSPSNKVTEKGKDVELRCDPISGHTALYWYRQSLGQGLEFLIYFQGNSAPDKSGLPSDRFSAERTGGSVSTLTIQRTQQEDSAVYLCASSPDRGTKTLHFGNGTRLTVT.